Shown below are 30 T cell receptor beta chains from a single sample sequenced in a study of blood T cell repertoires in COVID-19. Only in-frame clones appear in the TCRdb table, and some are missing; sequencing was by immunoSEQ multiplex PCR. This sample has some 270,000 clones, with 80% to 95% found just once. Material for sequencing was PBMCs or T cells enriched from blood (not recorded which). These receptors were collected from a man between 40 and 49 years old who had been exposed to COVID-19.

The rearrangement joins TRBV9 to TRBJ2-2, with D possibly TRBD2 on 5 matching bases. V was pared by 0 bases and J by 1 base, with 10 bases between. The CDR3 contains 16 residues. Germline V gene sequence: CDR1 SGDLS, CDR2 YYNGEE. This CDR3 is CASSVASGRNTGELFF. CDR3 sequence (DNA): TGTGCCAGCAGCGTAGCGAGCGGAAGGAACACCGGGGAGCTGTTTTTT.

There are a few counts of this clone. The rearrangement uses TRBV29-1 and TRBJ2-1; weak D call: TRBD1 (5 bases). This CDR3 comprises 11 residues. Trimming removed 7 bases at V and 3 bases at J, with 7 bases between. Germline loops: CDR1 SQVTM, CDR2 ANQGSEA. The CDR3 bases are TGCAGCGGCAGGGTCTACAATGAGCAGTTCTTC. It encodes CSGRVYNEQFF.

This sequence joins TRBV11-2 and TRBJ2-7; 13 bases are shared with TRBD2. The germline V gene has CDR1 SGHAT and CDR2 FQNNGV. This CDR3 is 15 amino acids long. With V trimmed by 5 bases and J by 4 bases, 5 bases remained unmatched. The CDR3 DNA reads TGTGCCAGCAGCCCAGGACTAGCGGGAGTTTACGAGCAGTACTTC. It is translated as CASSPGLAGVYEQYF.

The chain has TRBV3-1 (or the pseudogene TRBV3-2) and TRBJ2-3, with TRBD1 as a possible D gene (6 bases). Germline CDR1 LGHDT, CDR2 YNNKEL (reference sequence). The CDR3 covers 13 residues. The ends were cut back, 5 bases at V and 4 bases at J, with 10 bases in the middle. The CDR3 DNA reads TGTGCCAGCAGCGACAACAGGGCAGATACGCAGTATTTT. Translating gives CASSDNRADTQYF.

This clone was seen once. The V gene is TRBV4-3, the J gene TRBJ1-4; D gene unclear. This CDR3 region has 16 residues. V lost 0 bases, J lost 5 bases, and 13 bases lay in between. From germline, CDR1 is LGHNA and CDR2 YSLEER. The CDR3 loop is CASSQDLLRRNEKLFF. CDR3 coding DNA: TGCGCCAGCAGCCAAGATCTTTTGCGTAGAAATGAAAAACTGTTTTTT.

The chain carries TRBV7-9 and TRBJ2-5; TRBD1 agrees at 10 bases. CDR3 length: 14 amino acids. CDR1 SEHNR and CDR2 FQNEAQ come from the germline V gene (reference sequence). Germline trimming cut 5 bases from V and 7 bases from J; bases unmatched to any gene: 7. CDR3: CASSPWTGGTTQYF. CDR3 nucleotides: TGTGCCAGCAGCCCCTGGACAGGGGGAACGACCCAGTACTTC.

The chain carries TRBV7-9 and TRBJ2-3; perhaps TRBD2 as D (6 bases). This CDR3 has 16 residues. The ends were cut back, 5 bases at V and 0 bases at J, with 15 bases in the middle. The V gene's germline CDR1 is SEHNR and CDR2 FQNEAQ (reference sequence). The DNA for the CDR3 is TGTGCCAGCAGCCCCGGGGGTCCCCCTAGCACAGATACGCAGTATTTT. It is translated as CASSPGGPPSTDTQYF. Full variable domain (remainder filled in from reference TRBV7-9 and TRBJ2-3): DTGVSQNPRHKITKRGQNVTFRCDPISEHNRLYWYRQTLGQGPEFLTYFQNEAQLEKSRLLSDRFSAERPKGSFSTLEIQRTEQGDSAMYLCASSPGGPPSTDTQYFGPGTRLTVL.

The genes are TRBV11-2 and TRBJ2-4, with 7 positions matching TRBD1. CDR1 SGHAT and CDR2 FQNNGV come from the germline V gene. The V gene end was trimmed by 5 bases and the J gene end by 0 bases; junction bases not matched to a gene: 7. The CDR3 extends over 16 amino acids. The CDR3 nucleotides read TGTGCCAGCAGCCCGAGGACAGGCCTAGCCAAAAACATTCAGTACTTC. Encoded protein: CASSPRTGLAKNIQYF.

The chain employs TRBV7-9 and TRBJ2-7; tentative D call: TRBD2 (5 bases). Trimming stripped 5 bases from V and 0 bases from J, with 17 bases between. The germline V gene encodes CDR1 SEHNR and CDR2 FQNEAQ (reference sequence). This CDR3 contains 16 residues. The CDR3 region is CASSEGRISSSYEQYF. In DNA form, the CDR3 reads TGTGCCAGCAGCGAGGGTAGGATTTCCAGCTCCTACGAGCAGTACTTC.

V gene TRBV28 combines with J gene TRBJ2-4; possibly TRBD2 for D (6 bases). This CDR3 spans 14 amino acids. Between the trimmed V and J ends, which lost 5 bases and 0 bases, there was a span of 8 bases. Germline-derived CDR1 and CDR2 are MDHEN and SYDVKM. The CDR3 nucleotides are TGTGCCAGCAGTCAGGGACTAGCCAAAAACATTCAGTACTTC. Its translation is CASSQGLAKNIQYF.

The chain recombines TRBV28 with TRBJ1-4; perhaps TRBD1 as D (5 bases). This CDR3 comprises 15 residues. The V end was cut by 5 bases, the J end by 7 bases, with 17 bases between. Germline V lookup: CDR1 MDHEN, CDR2 SYDVKM. The CDR3 loop is CASSAPGILGEKLFF. The CDR3, as DNA: TGTGCCAGCAGTGCCCCAGGGATTCTAGGTGAAAAACTGTTTTTT.

The chain combines TRBV19 with TRBJ1-6, with D hard to call. The V gene's germline CDR1 is LNHDA and CDR2 SQIVND (reference sequence). Trimming pared 6 bases from V and 0 bases from J, leaving 15 bases between. The CDR3 is 17 amino acids. The CDR3 protein is CASSTISVSSYNSPLHF. The CDR3 DNA reads TGTGCCAGTAGCACGATTTCCGTCAGCTCCTATAATTCACCCCTCCACTTT.

The table lists this clone with a count of one. The chain carries TRBV2 and TRBJ1-5, with D perhaps TRBD1 (6 bases). CDR3 length: 18 amino acids. With 6 bases removed from V and 0 bases from J, the gap between germline ends came to 21 bases. Looked up from germline, CDR1 is SNHLY and CDR2 is FYNNEI. This CDR3 is CASSGNTGMGYSNQPQHF. CDR3 sequence (DNA): TGTGCCAGCAGCGGTAACACAGGGATGGGCTATAGCAATCAGCCCCAGCATTTT.

This chain links TRBV27 with TRBJ1-1; D unresolved. V shed 2 bases and J shed 5 bases, with 12 bases lying between them. The V gene's germline CDR1 is MNHEY and CDR2 SMNVEV (reference sequence). The CDR3 consists of 14 residues. The CDR3 coding sequence is TGTGCCAGCAGTTTAATAGGCAGCGATACTGAAGCTTTCTTT. Encoded protein: CASSLIGSDTEAFF.

V is TRBV19 and J is TRBJ2-5; 10 positions agree with TRBD2. There are 16 residues in the CDR3. V shed 9 bases, J shed 4 bases, and the junction held 14 bases outside the gene matches. Looked up from germline, CDR1 is LNHDA and CDR2 is SQIVND (reference sequence). In DNA, the CDR3 is TGTGCCAGCAGAACTAGCGGGGCAGACCCTGGAGAGACCCAGTACTTC. It yields the protein CASRTSGADPGETQYF. Together with reference TRBV19 and TRBJ2-5, the CDR3 gives the full variable domain: DGGITQSPKYLFRKEGQNVTLSCEQNLNHDAMYWYRQDPGQGLRLIYYSQIVNDFQKGDIAEGYSVSREKKESFPLTVTSAQKNPTAFYLCASRTSGADPGETQYFGPGTRLLVL.

The chain is built from TRBV7-2 and TRBJ1-1, with TRBD1 as a possible D gene (5 bases). This CDR3 spans 15 amino acids. The germline V gene has CDR1 SGHTA and CDR2 FQGNSA. The V end was cut by 5 bases, the J end by 0 bases, with 13 bases between. Here the CDR3 reads CASSLKTDLNTEAFF. CDR3 bases: TGTGCCAGCAGCCTGAAGACAGACCTGAACACTGAAGCTTTCTTT.

J is TRBJ2-7 and V is TRBV27, with unresolved D. This CDR3 has 16 amino acids. Trimming shortened V by 0 bases and J by 2 bases, and 14 bases separated the two germline ends. Germline V CDR1 and CDR2: MNHEY, SMNVEV (reference sequence). The CDR3 sequence: CASSLSLPGPPYEQYF. In DNA, the CDR3 is TGTGCCAGCAGTTTATCTTTGCCTGGGCCCCCCTACGAGCAGTACTTC.

The CDR3 nucleotides are TGTGCCATCGCCCAAACTAGCGGGTGGACCGGGGAGCTGTTTTTT. It specifies CAIAQTSGWTGELFF. The rearrangement joins TRBV10-3 to TRBJ2-2, with 9 bases identical to TRBD2. CDR3 length equals 15 residues. The germline CDR1 and CDR2 sequences are ENHRY and SYGVKD. V dropped 8 bases and J dropped 5; count of bases not matched to a gene: 9.

The rearrangement uses TRBV5-4 and TRBJ1-2; tentatively, D is TRBD1 (6 bases). V was shortened by 1 base and J by 4 bases, with 14 bases between the two germline ends. Per the germline V gene, CDR1 is SGHNT and CDR2 is YYREEE (reference sequence). The CDR3 runs to 15 residues. The DNA for the CDR3 is TGTGCCAGCAGCTTGAGGGGGACGGATGCCTATGGCTACACCTTC. Translation: CASSLRGTDAYGYTF.

V is TRBV7-3 and J is TRBJ2-2; D perhaps matches TRBD1 (6 bases). V dropped 2 bases and J dropped 6 bases, with 7 bases sitting between them. The CDR3 is 13 residues long. Germline CDR1 SGHTA, CDR2 FQGTGA. The CDR3 is CASSLQGSGELFF. CDR3 coding DNA: TGTGCCAGCAGCTTACAGGGGTCCGGGGAGCTGTTTTTT.

The V call is TRBV2, the J call TRBJ1-2; no reliable D call. The CDR3 is 13 residues long. The germline V gene encodes CDR1 SNHLY and CDR2 FYNNEI. Trimming took 4 bases from V and 8 from J, leaving 14 bases between them. CDR3 sequence: CASSGGLENGYTF. As DNA, the CDR3 is TGTGCCAGCAGTGGTGGTCTAGAGAACGGCTACACCTTC. The whole variable domain, remainder taken from reference TRBV2 and TRBJ1-2, is EPEVTQTPSHQVTQMGQEVILRCVPISNHLYFYWYRQILGQKVEFLVSFYNNEISEKSEIFDDQFSVERPDGSNFTLKIRSTKLEDSAMYFCASSGGLENGYTFGSGTRLTVV.

The V gene is TRBV27, the J gene TRBJ1-2, with D possibly matching TRBD1 (5 bases). The CDR3 covers 14 residues. From germline, CDR1 is MNHEY and CDR2 SMNVEV (reference sequence). The germline V and J ends were trimmed by 6 bases and 6 bases, with 17 bases remaining between them. DNA of the CDR3: TGTGCCAGCAGGCTGGACAACGCCTTGGATGGCTACACCTTC. Residues: CASRLDNALDGYTF.

J is TRBJ1-3 and V is TRBV4-1, with D possibly TRBD1 on 6 matching bases. With 0 bases removed from V and 2 bases from J, the gap between germline ends came to 14 bases. The CDR3 loop spans 17 amino acids. Looked up from germline, CDR1 is MGHRA and CDR2 is YSYEKL. CDR3 amino acids: CASSQDQGMRAGNTIYF. The CDR3 coding sequence is TGCGCCAGCAGCCAAGACCAGGGGATGAGAGCTGGAAACACCATATATTTT.

The chain combines TRBV5-1 with TRBJ2-1, with 7 nucleotides matching TRBD2. Germline CDR1 and CDR2: SGHRS and YFSETQ. Trimming took 2 bases from V and 4 from J; bases not matched to a gene: 9. CDR3 length: 16 amino acids. CDR3 region: CASSFGRSLLYNEQFF. CDR3 bases: TGCGCCAGCAGCTTCGGGAGGTCACTGCTATACAATGAGCAGTTCTTC.

The rearrangement joins TRBV19 to TRBJ2-7; TRBD1 aligns across 9 bases. J gave up 0 bases and V 3 bases, and 3 bases lay outside the gene matches. Germline V lookup: CDR1 LNHDA, CDR2 SQIVND (reference sequence). CDR3 size: 15 residues. The CDR3 protein is CASSMAGQGSYEQYF. The CDR3 nucleotides are TGTGCCAGTAGTATGGCGGGACAGGGCTCCTACGAGCAGTACTTC.

The chain has TRBV6-5 and TRBJ2-7; TRBD1 might be the D (5 bases). CDR3 length: 14 residues. Germline CDR1 reads MNHEY; CDR2 reads SVGAGI. V was cut by 6 bases and J by 5 bases, with 17 bases left in between. CDR3 loop: CASSRQRYNDEQYF. CDR3 DNA sequence: TGTGCCAGCAGCCGACAGAGGTACAACGACGAGCAGTACTTC.

The chain is built from TRBV6-5 and TRBJ2-3, with 7 bases matching TRBD1. Germline CDR1 and CDR2: MNHEY and SVGAGI. The CDR3 consists of 15 residues. V lost 2 bases and J lost 0; bases outside the gene matches: 2. The CDR3 coding sequence is TGTGCCAGCAGTTACCTGGGACAGAGCACAGATACGCAGTATTTT. Translated, it gives CASSYLGQSTDTQYF.

V and J are TRBV28 and TRBJ1-5; 12 nucleotides agree with TRBD1. Germline V gene sequence: CDR1 MDHEN, CDR2 SYDVKM. Unmatched junction bases numbered 11, after V lost 5 bases and J lost 6 bases. The CDR3 spans 17 residues. The CDR3: CASSLAGTGGMVQPQHF. As DNA, the CDR3 is TGTGCCAGCAGTCTCGCCGGGACAGGGGGCATGGTTCAGCCCCAGCATTTT. Full variable domain (missing parts from reference TRBV28 and TRBJ1-5): DVKVTQSSRYLVKRTGEKVFLECVQDMDHENMFWYRQDPGLGLRLIYFSYDVKMKEKGDIPEGYSVSREKKERFSLILESASTNQTSMYLCASSLAGTGGMVQPQHFGDGTRLSIL.

As for this clone: The identical CDR3 is also encoded by other nucleotide sequences in the sample. This chain joins TRBV6-5 and TRBJ1-2; D may be TRBD1 (6 bases). This CDR3 comprises 13 residues. Germline assignment: CDR1 MNHEY and CDR2 SVGAGI. The V gene lost 6 bases and the J gene lost 2 bases, with 10 bases spanning the gap. The CDR3 DNA is TGTGCCAGCAGCCCGGGACAAAACTATGGCTACACCTTC. It codes for CASSPGQNYGYTF.

The chain couples TRBV4-1 to TRBJ2-1, with 14 bases lining up with TRBD2. Germline V gene lookup returns CDR1 MGHRA and CDR2 YSYEKL. This CDR3 has 17 residues. With 4 bases clipped from V and 6 bases from J, the junction kept 8 bases outside the gene matches. Here the CDR3 reads CASSRGTSGSIFNEQFF. Written as DNA, the CDR3 is TGCGCCAGCAGCCGCGGGACTAGCGGGAGTATATTCAATGAGCAGTTCTTC.